A selection of T cell receptor beta chains follows, all from one sample in a study of OX40 agonist ivuxolimab in advanced cancers. TCRdb keeps only in-frame clones here, not all; method: immunoSEQ multiplex PCR. The sample contains thousands of clones, roughly 86% of which appear only once. The specimen comprised CD4+ or CD8+ T cells sorted from blood, sampled in a trial of the OX40 agonist ivuxolimab. Receptor source: an adult with an advanced solid tumor such as melanoma, head and neck, liver or kidney cancer. Each CDR3 is given with its conserved first and last residue. The order of the fields is D gene, J gene, V gene, clone size, CDR3 DNA, CDR3 protein. A D gene is named only where the DNA matches it firmly. Clone size is shown for a subset of rows, as once, few, many or a class of expanded clone.

d_call: .; j_call: TRBJ1-1; v_call: TRBV30; clone_size: .; cdr3_nt: TGTGCCTGGAGTGTAGGGGGGACTACTGAAGCTTTCTTT; cdr3_aa: CAWSVGGTTEAFF
d_call: TRBD2; j_call: TRBJ2-5; v_call: TRBV7-9; clone_size: few; cdr3_nt: TGTGCCAGCAGCCCGATGATTTCGGGGGGGCCGGAAGAGACCCAGTACTTC; cdr3_aa: CASSPMISGGPEETQYF
d_call: .; j_call: TRBJ2-5; v_call: TRBV11-2; clone_size: .; cdr3_nt: TGTGCCAGCAGTCACGGACAGCAAGAGACCCAGTACTTC; cdr3_aa: CASSHGQQETQYF
d_call: .; j_call: TRBJ2-6; v_call: TRBV7-7; clone_size: once; cdr3_nt: TGTGCCAGCAGCTTCTCACATAATGCCACAAAGTCGGGCCAACGTCCTGACTTC; cdr3_aa: CASSFSHNATKSGQRPDF
d_call: TRBD2; j_call: TRBJ2-7; v_call: TRBV6-5; clone_size: .; cdr3_nt: TGTGCCAGCAGCTCACTAGCGGGGAGCTCCTACGAGCAGTACTTC; cdr3_aa: CASSSLAGSSYEQYF
d_call: TRBD2; j_call: TRBJ2-7; v_call: TRBV7-9; clone_size: .; cdr3_nt: TGTGCCAGCAGCTCGGGACTAGCGGATAACTACGAGCAGTACTTC; cdr3_aa: CASSSGLADNYEQYF
d_call: .; j_call: TRBJ2-7; v_call: TRBV7-9; clone_size: .; cdr3_nt: TGTGCCAGCAGCTCCAGTGGTAGCTTAGGGCACGAGCAGTACTTC; cdr3_aa: CASSSSGSLGHEQYF
d_call: TRBD1; j_call: TRBJ1-2; v_call: TRBV6-9; clone_size: .; cdr3_nt: TGTGCCAGCAGTTTGGAGGGGGCGCCTTATGGCTACACCTTC; cdr3_aa: CASSLEGAPYGYTF
d_call: TRBD1; j_call: TRBJ1-5; v_call: TRBV9; clone_size: .; cdr3_nt: TGTGCCAGCAGCGTAGGACAGGGCATAGGTCAGCCCCAGCATTTT; cdr3_aa: CASSVGQGIGQPQHF
d_call: .; j_call: TRBJ2-7; v_call: TRBV13; clone_size: .; cdr3_nt: TGTGCCAGCAGCTTAAGGATACACCCGTCCTACGAGCAGTACTTC; cdr3_aa: CASSLRIHPSYEQYF